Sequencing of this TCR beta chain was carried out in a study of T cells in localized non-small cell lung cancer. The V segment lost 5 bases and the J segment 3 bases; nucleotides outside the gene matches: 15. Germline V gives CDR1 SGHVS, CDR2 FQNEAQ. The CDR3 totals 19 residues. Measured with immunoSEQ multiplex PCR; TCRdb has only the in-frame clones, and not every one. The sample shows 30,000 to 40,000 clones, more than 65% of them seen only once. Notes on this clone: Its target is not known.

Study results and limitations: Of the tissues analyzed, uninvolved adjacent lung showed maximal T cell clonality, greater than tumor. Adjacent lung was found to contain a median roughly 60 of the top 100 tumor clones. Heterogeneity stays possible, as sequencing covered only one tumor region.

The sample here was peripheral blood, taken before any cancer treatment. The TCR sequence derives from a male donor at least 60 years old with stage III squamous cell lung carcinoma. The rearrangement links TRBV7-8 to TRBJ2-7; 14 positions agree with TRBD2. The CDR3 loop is CASSQGLAGVGATSYEQYF. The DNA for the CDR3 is TGTGCCAGCAGCCAGGGACTAGCGGGGGTGGGGGCGACAAGCTACGAGCAGTACTTC. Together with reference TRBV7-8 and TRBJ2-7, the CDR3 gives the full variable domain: GAGVSQSPRYKVAKRGQDVALRCDPISGHVSLFWYQQALGQGPEFLTYFQNEAQLDKSGLPSDRFFAERPEGSVSTLKIQRTQQEDSAVYLCASSQGLAGVGATSYEQYFGPGTRLTVT.